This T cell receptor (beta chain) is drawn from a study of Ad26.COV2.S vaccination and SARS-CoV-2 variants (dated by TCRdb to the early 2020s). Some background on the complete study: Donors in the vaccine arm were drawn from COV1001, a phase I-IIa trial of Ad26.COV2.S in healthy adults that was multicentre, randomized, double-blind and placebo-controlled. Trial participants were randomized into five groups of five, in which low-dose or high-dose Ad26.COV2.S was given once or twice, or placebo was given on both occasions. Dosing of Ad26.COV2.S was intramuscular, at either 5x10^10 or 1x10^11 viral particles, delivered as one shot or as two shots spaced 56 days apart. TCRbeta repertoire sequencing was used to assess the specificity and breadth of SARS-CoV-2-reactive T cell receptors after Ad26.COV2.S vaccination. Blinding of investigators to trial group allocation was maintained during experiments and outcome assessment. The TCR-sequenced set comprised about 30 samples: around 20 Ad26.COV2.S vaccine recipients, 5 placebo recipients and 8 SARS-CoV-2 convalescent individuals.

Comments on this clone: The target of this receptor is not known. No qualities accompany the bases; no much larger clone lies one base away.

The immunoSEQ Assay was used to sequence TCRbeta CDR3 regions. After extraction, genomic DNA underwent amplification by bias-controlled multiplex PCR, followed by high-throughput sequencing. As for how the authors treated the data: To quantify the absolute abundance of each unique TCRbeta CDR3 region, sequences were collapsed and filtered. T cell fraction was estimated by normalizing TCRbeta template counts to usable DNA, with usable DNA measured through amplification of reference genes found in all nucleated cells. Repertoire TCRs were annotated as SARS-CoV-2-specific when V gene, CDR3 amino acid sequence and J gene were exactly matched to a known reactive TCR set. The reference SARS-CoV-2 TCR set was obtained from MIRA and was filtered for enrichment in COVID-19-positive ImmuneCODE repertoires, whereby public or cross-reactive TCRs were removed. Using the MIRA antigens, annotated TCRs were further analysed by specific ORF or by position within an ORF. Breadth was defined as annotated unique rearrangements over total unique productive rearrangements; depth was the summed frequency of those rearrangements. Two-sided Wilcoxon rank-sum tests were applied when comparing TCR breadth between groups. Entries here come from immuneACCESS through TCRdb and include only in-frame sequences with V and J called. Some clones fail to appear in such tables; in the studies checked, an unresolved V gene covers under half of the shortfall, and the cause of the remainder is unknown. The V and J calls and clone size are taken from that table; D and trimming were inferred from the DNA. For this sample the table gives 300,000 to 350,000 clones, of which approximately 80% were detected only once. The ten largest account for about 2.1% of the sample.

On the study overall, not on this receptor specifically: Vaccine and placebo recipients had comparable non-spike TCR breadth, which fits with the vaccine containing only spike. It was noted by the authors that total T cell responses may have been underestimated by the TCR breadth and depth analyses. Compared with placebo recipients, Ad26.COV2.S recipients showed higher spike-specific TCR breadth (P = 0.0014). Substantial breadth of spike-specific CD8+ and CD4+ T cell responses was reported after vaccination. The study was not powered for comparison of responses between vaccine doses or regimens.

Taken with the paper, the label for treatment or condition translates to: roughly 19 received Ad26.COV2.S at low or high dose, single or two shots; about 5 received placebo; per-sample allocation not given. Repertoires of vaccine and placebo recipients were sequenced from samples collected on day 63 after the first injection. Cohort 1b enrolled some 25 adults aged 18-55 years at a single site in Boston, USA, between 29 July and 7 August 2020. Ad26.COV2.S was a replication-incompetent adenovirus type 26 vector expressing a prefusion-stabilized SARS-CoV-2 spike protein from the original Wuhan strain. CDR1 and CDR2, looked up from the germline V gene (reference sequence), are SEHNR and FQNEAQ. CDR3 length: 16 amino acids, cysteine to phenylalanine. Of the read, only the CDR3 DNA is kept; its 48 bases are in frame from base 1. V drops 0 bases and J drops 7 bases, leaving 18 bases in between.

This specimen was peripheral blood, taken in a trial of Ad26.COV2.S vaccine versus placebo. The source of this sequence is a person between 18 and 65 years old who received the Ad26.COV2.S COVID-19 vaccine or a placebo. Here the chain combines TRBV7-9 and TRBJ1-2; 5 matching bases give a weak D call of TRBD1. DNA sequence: TGTGCCAGCAGCTTAGCAGGGGCGGTTACGTTATCTGGCTACACCTTC. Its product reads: CASSLAGAVTLSGYTF.